Given below is one TCR beta chain in context. Its antigen is still unknown. No per-base quality is available; no much larger clone lies one base away. The germline V gene (reference sequence) provides CDR1 SEHNR and CDR2 FQNEAQ. Trimming takes 1 base from V and 8 bases from J, and the germline ends sit 9 bases apart. The CDR3 runs 13 residues from the cysteine to the phenylalanine. Only the CDR3 part of the read is kept: 39 bases, read in frame from the first base. The collaborating institutions used their own protocols to collect whole blood in K2EDTA tubes. For TCRbeta analysis, collaborators shipped samples in one of three forms: frozen whole blood, isolated PBMCs, or DNA extracted from either of those sample types. TCRbeta CDR3 regions were amplified from genomic DNA using the immunoSEQ Assay, a bias-controlled multiplex PCR. On the authors' methods: The number of nucleated cells in each sample was estimated by amplification of reference gene primers within the assay. To quantify the absolute abundance of each unique TCRbeta CDR3 rearrangement, sequence reads were collapsed and filtered. For each sample, productive Simpson clonality was calculated by taking the square root of Simpson's diversity index across productive rearrangements. In TCRdb, the immuneACCESS table is reduced to in-frame sequences with V and J assigned. These tables do not hold every clone; where another copy was compared, an unresolved V gene accounts for under half, and the others remain unexplained. The V and J calls and the clone size are those of that table, but D and trimming were determined from the DNA. The sample includes about 45,000 clones, with roughly 90% observed a single time. Together, the top ten hold more than 5.5% of the sample.

The entry originates in a study of blood T cell repertoires in COVID-19 (dated by TCRdb to 2020 to 2021). With respect to the entire study: The collaborator samples originated in the United States, Italy and Spain and spanned the acute and convalescent phases of COVID-19. The repertoires were released in a freely available public database intended as a resource for research on the immune response to SARS-CoV-2. Where available, HLA class I and class II types were obtained from metadata supplied by the sample provider rather than from assay-based typing. The prospective study material was composed of cDNA or gDNA derived from T cells, B-cell-depleted T cells, or PBMCs. The samples were drawn from the first 160 participants of the ongoing ImmuneRACE study and from some 1,300 subjects provided by 6 global collaborators. Nearly every sample came with metadata listing a de-identified subject ID, COVID-19 status, age in years and sex. Deeply sampled blood TCRbeta repertoires from subjects exposed to, actively infected with, or recovered from COVID-19 were included in the dataset.

Findings and caveats that apply to the study as a whole: The quantity of clinical and demographic metadata differed by source and by participant and was supplied without curation.

This clonotype was sampled from a human donor in a cohort sampled during active COVID-19. Sequencing was done on a sample of peripheral blood. The chain joins TRBV7-9 to TRBJ2-1; the D gene is perhaps TRBD1, on 6 matching bases. The CDR3 reads as follows: CASSLGTGYEQFF. The DNA sequence is given as TGTGCCAGCAGCTTAGGTACAGGGTATGAGCAGTTCTTC.